This T cell receptor beta chain is drawn from a study of blood T cell repertoires in COVID-19. Study background: In each case, the material was cDNA or gDNA derived from T cells, B-cell-depleted T cells, or PBMCs.

CDR1 and CDR2 from the germline V gene are LNHDA and SQIVND (reference sequence). Trimming stripped 0 bases from V and 6 bases from J, with 14 bases between. The CDR3 runs 16 residues. Clones were sequenced by immunoSEQ multiplex PCR, and TCRdb holds only the in-frame ones, with some missing. The data hold approximately 14,000 clones, with about 84% observed a single time. This receptor was identified in a human donor in a cohort sampled during active COVID-19. The chain is built from TRBV19 and TRBJ2-2; TRBD1 is a possible D gene (5 bases). Sequences were obtained from peripheral blood. The CDR3 DNA sequence: TGTGCCAGTAGTATAGACCCCAGGGCGCTGGCCGGGGAGCTGTTTTTT. It codes for CASSIDPRALAGELFF.